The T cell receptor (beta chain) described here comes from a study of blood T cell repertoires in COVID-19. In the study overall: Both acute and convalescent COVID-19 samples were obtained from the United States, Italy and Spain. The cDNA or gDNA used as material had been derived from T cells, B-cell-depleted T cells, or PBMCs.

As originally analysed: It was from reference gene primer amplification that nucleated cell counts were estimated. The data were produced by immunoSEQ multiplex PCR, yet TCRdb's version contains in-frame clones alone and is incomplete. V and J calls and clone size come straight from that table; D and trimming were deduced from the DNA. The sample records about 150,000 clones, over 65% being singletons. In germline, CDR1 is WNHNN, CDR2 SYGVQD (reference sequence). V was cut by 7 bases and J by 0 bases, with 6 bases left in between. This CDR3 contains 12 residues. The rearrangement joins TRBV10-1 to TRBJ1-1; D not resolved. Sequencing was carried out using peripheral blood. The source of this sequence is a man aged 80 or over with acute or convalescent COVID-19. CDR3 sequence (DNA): TGCGCCAGCACTCGGGTGAACACTGAAGCTTTCTTT. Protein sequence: CASTRVNTEAFF.